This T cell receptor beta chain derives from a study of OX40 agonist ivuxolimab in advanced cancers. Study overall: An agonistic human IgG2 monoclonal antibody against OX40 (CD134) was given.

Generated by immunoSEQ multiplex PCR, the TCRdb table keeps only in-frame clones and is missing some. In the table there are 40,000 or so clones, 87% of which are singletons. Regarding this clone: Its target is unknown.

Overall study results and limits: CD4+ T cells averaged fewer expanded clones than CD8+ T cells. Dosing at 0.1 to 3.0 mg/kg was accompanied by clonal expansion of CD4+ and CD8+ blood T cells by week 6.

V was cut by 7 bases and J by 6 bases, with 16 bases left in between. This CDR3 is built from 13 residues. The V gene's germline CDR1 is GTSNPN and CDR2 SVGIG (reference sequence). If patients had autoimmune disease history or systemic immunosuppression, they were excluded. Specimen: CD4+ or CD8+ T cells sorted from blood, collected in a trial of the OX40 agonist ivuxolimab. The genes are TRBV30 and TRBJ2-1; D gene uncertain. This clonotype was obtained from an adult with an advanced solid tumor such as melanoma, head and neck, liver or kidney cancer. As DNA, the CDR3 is TGTGCCTTGCCTTGGGGTCCAGGCAATGAGCAGTTCTTC. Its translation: CALPWGPGNEQFF.